The clone carrying this T cell receptor beta chain was counted a single time. The sample is drawn from a study of blood T cell repertoires in COVID-19. Study background: Sites across the United States, Italy and Spain contributed samples from acute and convalescent COVID-19.

The data were produced by immunoSEQ multiplex PCR, yet TCRdb's version contains in-frame clones alone and is incomplete. This table holds 95,000 or so clones, approximately 80% found once. The CDR3 totals 16 residues. The sequencing sample was made of peripheral blood. V is TRBV21-1 and J is TRBJ2-7; the D call TRBD2 from the table was never checked on the DNA. TRBV21-1 is described as a pseudogene. This TCR was recovered from a human donor in a cohort sampled during active COVID-19. In nucleotides, the CDR3 is TGTGCCAGCAGGAAGCAAGTAAGGGAGGGCACCTACGAGCAGTACTTC. Protein: CASRKQVREGTYEQYF.